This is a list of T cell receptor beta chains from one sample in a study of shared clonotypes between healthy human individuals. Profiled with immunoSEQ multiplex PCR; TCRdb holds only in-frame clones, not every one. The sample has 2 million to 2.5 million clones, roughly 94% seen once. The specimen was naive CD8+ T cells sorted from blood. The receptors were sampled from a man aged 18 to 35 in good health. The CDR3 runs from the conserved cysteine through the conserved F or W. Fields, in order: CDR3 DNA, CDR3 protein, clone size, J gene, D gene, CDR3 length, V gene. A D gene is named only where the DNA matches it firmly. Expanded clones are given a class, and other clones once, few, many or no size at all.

CDR3 DNA: TGTGCCAGCAGCACAGGGGCCCTCAATCAGCCCCAGCATTTT
CDR3 protein: CASSTGALNQPQHF
clone size: -
J gene: TRBJ1-5
D gene: TRBD1
CDR3 length: 14
V gene: TRBV7-8

CDR3 DNA: TGTGCCAGCAGCGTAGAAGGGTTTAGGGGTCAAGAGACCCAGTACTTC
CDR3 protein: CASSVEGFRGQETQYF
clone size: -
J gene: TRBJ2-5
D gene: -
CDR3 length: 16
V gene: TRBV9

CDR3 DNA: TGTGCCAGTAGTTCGGGGTTTGGCTACACCTTC
CDR3 protein: CASSSGFGYTF
clone size: once
J gene: TRBJ1-2
D gene: -
CDR3 length: 11
V gene: TRBV19

CDR3 DNA: TGTGCCAGCTCACCGGACTTACCCAAGATTACTGAAGCTTTCTTT
CDR3 protein: CASSPDLPKITEAFF
clone size: -
J gene: TRBJ1-1
D gene: -
CDR3 length: 15
V gene: TRBV18

CDR3 DNA: TGCGCCAGCAGCGTTGGAGTCATGAACACTGAAGCTTTCTTT
CDR3 protein: CASSVGVMNTEAFF
clone size: -
J gene: TRBJ1-1
D gene: -
CDR3 length: 14
V gene: TRBV10-2

CDR3 DNA: TGCGCCAGCAGCCAAGATCGTCAGGGCGGCGGCAATCAGCCCCAGCATTTT
CDR3 protein: CASSQDRQGGGNQPQHF
clone size: once
J gene: TRBJ1-5
D gene: -
CDR3 length: 17
V gene: TRBV4-3

CDR3 DNA: TGCGCCAGCAGCTTATGGGTAGGCGAGACCCAGTACTTC
CDR3 protein: CASSLWVGETQYF
clone size: -
J gene: TRBJ2-5
D gene: -
CDR3 length: 13
V gene: TRBV5-1

CDR3 DNA: TGTGCCAGCAGCGGGACTAGCGGGAGTTCCCCAGATACGCAGTATTTT
CDR3 protein: CASSGTSGSSPDTQYF
clone size: -
J gene: TRBJ2-3
D gene: TRBD2
CDR3 length: 16
V gene: TRBV13

CDR3 DNA: TGCAGCGCCCGGATTGAAGGAAACACCATATATTTT
CDR3 protein: CSARIEGNTIYF
clone size: -
J gene: TRBJ1-3
D gene: -
CDR3 length: 12
V gene: TRBV29-1

CDR3 DNA: TGTGCCAGCAGTTTAGACACAAATGAAAAACTGTTTTTT
CDR3 protein: CASSLDTNEKLFF
clone size: -
J gene: TRBJ1-4
D gene: -
CDR3 length: 13
V gene: TRBV7-2

CDR3 DNA: TGTGCCAGCAGTGGTAGGAGTTCCGCCCATGGCTACACCTTC
CDR3 protein: CASSGRSSAHGYTF
clone size: -
J gene: TRBJ1-2
D gene: -
CDR3 length: 14
V gene: TRBV6-5

CDR3 DNA: TGTGCCAGCAGCTCATCCTTGGACTCCAACTACGAGCAGTACTTC
CDR3 protein: CASSSSLDSNYEQYF
clone size: -
J gene: TRBJ2-7
D gene: -
CDR3 length: 15
V gene: TRBV7-9

CDR3 DNA: TGTGCCAGCAGTTCAGTCAACTATGGCTACACCTTC
CDR3 protein: CASSSVNYGYTF
clone size: -
J gene: TRBJ1-2
D gene: -
CDR3 length: 12
V gene: TRBV6-5

CDR3 DNA: TGCGCCAGCAGTAACAGGGGCTACCCGAACACCGGGGAGCTGTTTTTT
CDR3 protein: CASSNRGYPNTGELFF
clone size: -
J gene: TRBJ2-2
D gene: TRBD1
CDR3 length: 16
V gene: TRBV4-1

CDR3 DNA: TGCGCCAGCAGCAGGGCTAGCAGATACCAAGAGACCCAGTACTTC
CDR3 protein: CASSRASRYQETQYF
clone size: -
J gene: TRBJ2-5
D gene: -
CDR3 length: 15
V gene: TRBV5-1

CDR3 DNA: TGTGCCAGCAGCCCCGGCGGGACAGGGGGTGAAAAACTGTTTTTT
CDR3 protein: CASSPGGTGGEKLFF
clone size: -
J gene: TRBJ1-4
D gene: TRBD1
CDR3 length: 15
V gene: TRBV7-9

CDR3 DNA: TGCAGCGTTGAAGAGACAGGGGCCTCCTACGAGCAGTACTTC
CDR3 protein: CSVEETGASYEQYF
clone size: once
J gene: TRBJ2-7
D gene: TRBD1
CDR3 length: 14
V gene: TRBV29-1

CDR3 DNA: TGCGCCAGCAGCCGAGGCTTAGGGTACGAGCAGTACTTC
CDR3 protein: CASSRGLGYEQYF
clone size: -
J gene: TRBJ2-7
D gene: -
CDR3 length: 13
V gene: TRBV4-1

CDR3 DNA: TGTGCCAGCGAGGGAGCTTATAGCAATCAGCCCCAGCATTTT
CDR3 protein: CASEGAYSNQPQHF
clone size: -
J gene: TRBJ1-5
D gene: -
CDR3 length: 14
V gene: TRBV2

CDR3 DNA: TGTGCCAGCACCGACGGGGGGAACACCGGGGAGCTGTTTTTT
CDR3 protein: CASTDGGNTGELFF
clone size: -
J gene: TRBJ2-2
D gene: -
CDR3 length: 14
V gene: TRBV6-6

CDR3 DNA: TGTGCCAGTAGTGCCCTCGGGGGCTGGGATTCACCCCTCCACTTT
CDR3 protein: CASSALGGWDSPLHF
clone size: -
J gene: TRBJ1-6
D gene: -
CDR3 length: 15
V gene: TRBV19

CDR3 DNA: TGTGCCAGCAGCTATCTGGGACCGACGAACTATGGCTACACCTTC
CDR3 protein: CASSYLGPTNYGYTF
clone size: -
J gene: TRBJ1-2
D gene: -
CDR3 length: 15
V gene: TRBV7-6

CDR3 DNA: TGTGCCAGCAGCAATTTGGACCGGGACAGCTACAAGGGTGGCTACACCTTC
CDR3 protein: CASSNLDRDSYKGGYTF
clone size: -
J gene: TRBJ1-2
D gene: TRBD1
CDR3 length: 17
V gene: TRBV5-5

CDR3 DNA: TGTGCCAGCAGCCATGAGGTATTCCCTCAAGAGACCCAGTACTTC
CDR3 protein: CASSHEVFPQETQYF
clone size: -
J gene: TRBJ2-5
D gene: -
CDR3 length: 15
V gene: TRBV7-9

CDR3 DNA: TGTGCCAGCAGCTCTAGCGGCACAGATACGCAGTATTTT
CDR3 protein: CASSSSGTDTQYF
clone size: -
J gene: TRBJ2-3
D gene: -
CDR3 length: 13
V gene: TRBV28

CDR3 DNA: TGTGCCAGCAGTTATTCCAGCGGGGAGGTTAACAATGAGCAGTTCTTC
CDR3 protein: CASSYSSGEVNNEQFF
clone size: -
J gene: TRBJ2-1
D gene: TRBD2
CDR3 length: 16
V gene: TRBV27

CDR3 DNA: TGTGCCAGCAGCTTCCTAGCGGGAGGGAGTAATGAGCAGTTCTTC
CDR3 protein: CASSFLAGGSNEQFF
clone size: -
J gene: TRBJ2-1
D gene: TRBD2
CDR3 length: 15
V gene: TRBV14

CDR3 DNA: TGCGCCAGCAGCCCCGACTCCTTGGGGTCAGGGTACAATGAGCAGTTCTTC
CDR3 protein: CASSPDSLGSGYNEQFF
clone size: -
J gene: TRBJ2-1
D gene: -
CDR3 length: 17
V gene: TRBV4-1

CDR3 DNA: TGTGCCAGCAGCTTAGGGCTAGCGGGGGGGCAAAGCACAGATACGCAGTATTTT
CDR3 protein: CASSLGLAGGQSTDTQYF
clone size: -
J gene: TRBJ2-3
D gene: TRBD2
CDR3 length: 18
V gene: TRBV7-8

CDR3 DNA: TGTGCCAGCACCGATACCTACGAGCAGTACTTC
CDR3 protein: CASTDTYEQYF
clone size: once
J gene: TRBJ2-7
D gene: -
CDR3 length: 11
V gene: TRBV2

CDR3 DNA: TGCGCCAGCAGCCAAGTTCAGGGGGCCGGGGAACTGTTTTTT
CDR3 protein: CASSQVQGAGELFF
clone size: -
J gene: TRBJ1-4
D gene: TRBD1
CDR3 length: 14
V gene: TRBV4-1

CDR3 DNA: TGTGCCAGCAGCTCCGGAACCAGCTACGAGCAGTACTTC
CDR3 protein: CASSSGTSYEQYF
clone size: -
J gene: TRBJ2-7
D gene: -
CDR3 length: 13
V gene: TRBV11-3

CDR3 DNA: TGCGCCAGCAGCCAAGATTCGGAAAGGATTGGTGAGCAGTTCTTC
CDR3 protein: CASSQDSERIGEQFF
clone size: -
J gene: TRBJ2-1
D gene: -
CDR3 length: 15
V gene: TRBV4-3

CDR3 DNA: TGTGCCAGCAGCCCTCCACTACAAGAAAGCTACGAGCAGTACTTC
CDR3 protein: CASSPPLQESYEQYF
clone size: -
J gene: TRBJ2-7
D gene: -
CDR3 length: 15
V gene: TRBV11-2

CDR3 DNA: TGTGCCAGCAGCTCCGGGCCTGCCGAGACGCAGTATTTT
CDR3 protein: CASSSGPAETQYF
clone size: -
J gene: TRBJ2-3
D gene: -
CDR3 length: 13
V gene: TRBV5-4

CDR3 DNA: TGTGCCAGCAGTTCCGGGTCTAACTATGGCTACACCTTC
CDR3 protein: CASSSGSNYGYTF
clone size: once
J gene: TRBJ1-2
D gene: -
CDR3 length: 13
V gene: TRBV27

CDR3 DNA: TGTGCCAGTAGTATAGGTGTGGGCACTGAAGCTTTCTTT
CDR3 protein: CASSIGVGTEAFF
clone size: once
J gene: TRBJ1-1
D gene: -
CDR3 length: 13
V gene: TRBV19

CDR3 DNA: TGCGCCAGCAGTGAGGCGGGACTAGGGACCTACGAGCAGTACTTC
CDR3 protein: CASSEAGLGTYEQYF
clone size: -
J gene: TRBJ2-7
D gene: TRBD2
CDR3 length: 15
V gene: TRBV10-1

CDR3 DNA: TGTGCCACCGGTCGGGGCCAGGTAACCTACGAGCAGTACTTC
CDR3 protein: CATGRGQVTYEQYF
clone size: -
J gene: TRBJ2-7
D gene: -
CDR3 length: 14
V gene: TRBV15

CDR3 DNA: TGTGCCAGCAGTCTGGCCGCCTCCTACGAGCAGTACTTC
CDR3 protein: CASSLAASYEQYF
clone size: -
J gene: TRBJ2-7
D gene: -
CDR3 length: 13
V gene: TRBV6-5

CDR3 DNA: TGCGCCAGCAGTGTAGGACTAGCGGGAGCGTCGAACACCGGGGAGCTGTTTTTT
CDR3 protein: CASSVGLAGASNTGELFF
clone size: -
J gene: TRBJ2-2
D gene: TRBD2
CDR3 length: 18
V gene: TRBV10-2

CDR3 DNA: TGTGCCAGCAGCTCTCTACAGGGGCGAGGAGATACGCAGTATTTT
CDR3 protein: CASSSLQGRGDTQYF
clone size: -
J gene: TRBJ2-3
D gene: TRBD1
CDR3 length: 15
V gene: TRBV11-2

CDR3 DNA: TGTGCCAGTAGTGGGCAGCCGAACACCGGGGAGCTGTTTTTT
CDR3 protein: CASSGQPNTGELFF
clone size: -
J gene: TRBJ2-2
D gene: -
CDR3 length: 14
V gene: TRBV19

CDR3 DNA: TGTGCCAGCAGCCTAGGTCCGGGAGCGGAGAGGAATGAGCAGTTCTTC
CDR3 protein: CASSLGPGAERNEQFF
clone size: -
J gene: TRBJ2-1
D gene: -
CDR3 length: 16
V gene: TRBV11-2

CDR3 DNA: TGTGCCAGCGGCGTACAGGGGGCGATGGGGACAGATACGCAGTATTTT
CDR3 protein: CASGVQGAMGTDTQYF
clone size: -
J gene: TRBJ2-3
D gene: TRBD1
CDR3 length: 16
V gene: TRBV9

CDR3 DNA: TGCAGCGTTGAAGACAGGCGCCCTGAAGCTTTCTTT
CDR3 protein: CSVEDRRPEAFF
clone size: many
J gene: TRBJ1-1
D gene: -
CDR3 length: 12
V gene: TRBV29-1

CDR3 DNA: TGTGCCAGCAGTGGGGGCTTAGAGACCCAGTACTTC
CDR3 protein: CASSGGLETQYF
clone size: -
J gene: TRBJ2-5
D gene: -
CDR3 length: 12
V gene: TRBV28

CDR3 DNA: TGCGCCAGCAGCTTGGGAGGGCCTCCGATAGGAGAGCAGTACTTC
CDR3 protein: CASSLGGPPIGEQYF
clone size: -
J gene: TRBJ2-7
D gene: -
CDR3 length: 15
V gene: TRBV5-1

CDR3 DNA: TGCGCCAGCAGCCAAGATACAGACGGACTCAGGGGGGATACGCAGTATTTT
CDR3 protein: CASSQDTDGLRGDTQYF
clone size: once
J gene: TRBJ2-3
D gene: TRBD1
CDR3 length: 17
V gene: TRBV4-3

CDR3 DNA: TGTGCCAGCAGCCCAGAGACTGAGCTAGCCAAAAACATTCAGTACTTC
CDR3 protein: CASSPETELAKNIQYF
clone size: -
J gene: TRBJ2-4
D gene: -
CDR3 length: 16
V gene: TRBV11-2

CDR3 DNA: TGCGCCAGCAGCCACCCCCGACAGGACCTCTATGGCTACACCTTC
CDR3 protein: CASSHPRQDLYGYTF
clone size: -
J gene: TRBJ1-2
D gene: -
CDR3 length: 15
V gene: TRBV4-1

CDR3 DNA: TGTGCCAGTACCCTAGGGAACTATGGCTACACCTTC
CDR3 protein: CASTLGNYGYTF
clone size: -
J gene: TRBJ1-2
D gene: -
CDR3 length: 12
V gene: TRBV19

CDR3 DNA: TGTGCTAGCAGTACCAGACAGGGTTTTAGAAATCAGCCCCAGCATTTT
CDR3 protein: CASSTRQGFRNQPQHF
clone size: -
J gene: TRBJ1-5
D gene: TRBD1
CDR3 length: 16
V gene: TRBV7-7

CDR3 DNA: TGTGCCAGCAGCCCAGGGGCCATGGCAACTTTCTTT
CDR3 protein: CASSPGAMATFF
clone size: -
J gene: TRBJ1-1
D gene: -
CDR3 length: 12
V gene: TRBV7-9

CDR3 DNA: TGTGCTAGCAGCTTAGGGCTAGGGTCACAGGAGACCCAGTACTTC
CDR3 protein: CASSLGLGSQETQYF
clone size: -
J gene: TRBJ2-5
D gene: -
CDR3 length: 15
V gene: TRBV7-7

CDR3 DNA: TGTGCCTCGAGTACCAATCTCTACGAGCAGTACTTC
CDR3 protein: CASSTNLYEQYF
clone size: -
J gene: TRBJ2-7
D gene: -
CDR3 length: 12
V gene: TRBV10-3

CDR3 DNA: TGTGCCAGCAGTCCCGGGACAGGGGGCTCCCCACAGCCCCAGCATTTT
CDR3 protein: CASSPGTGGSPQPQHF
clone size: -
J gene: TRBJ1-5
D gene: TRBD1
CDR3 length: 16
V gene: TRBV27

CDR3 DNA: TGTGCCAGCAGCTTGCCCCGGGACAGCTACGAGCAGTACTTC
CDR3 protein: CASSLPRDSYEQYF
clone size: -
J gene: TRBJ2-7
D gene: TRBD1
CDR3 length: 14
V gene: TRBV5-6

CDR3 DNA: TGCGCCAGCAGCCAACAGGTATATAGCAATCAGCCCCAGCATTTT
CDR3 protein: CASSQQVYSNQPQHF
clone size: once
J gene: TRBJ1-5
D gene: -
CDR3 length: 15
V gene: TRBV4-1

CDR3 DNA: TGTGCCACCAGCGCCCGGGACAGGGGACAAGAGACCCAGTACTTC
CDR3 protein: CATSARDRGQETQYF
clone size: -
J gene: TRBJ2-5
D gene: TRBD1
CDR3 length: 15
V gene: TRBV15